This T cell receptor beta chain was recorded in a study of identical twins. This clonotype was detected many times. Its target is not known. The V and J ends lost 2 bases and 5 bases, in that order; junction bases with no gene match: 2. The CDR3 loop spans 14 amino acids. Germline V lookup: CDR1 SGHAT, CDR2 FQNNGV. Study-wide results and limits: Twins' excess sharing was less marked for out-of-frame beta sequences.

Via MiXCR, TCRdb re-called the 5' RACE reads, giving one row per CDR3 protein. This table has about 340,000 distinct CDR3 sequences, about 9% appearing once. The sequenced sample was naive T cells sorted from blood. This sequence originates from a woman aged 50 to 60 in good health. J is TRBJ2-4 and V is TRBV11-2, with 8 bases lining up with TRBD1. In nucleotides, the CDR3 is TGTGCCAGCAGCTTATGGGGACAGGAAAACATTCAGTACTTC. This gives the protein CASSLWGQENIQYF.